This T cell receptor beta chain was recovered during a study of blood T cell repertoires in COVID-19. Study summary: Whether acute or convalescent, the COVID-19 samples came from the United States, Italy and Spain. The analysed material was cDNA or gDNA that came from T cells, B-cell-depleted T cells, or PBMCs.

Original analysis: Estimation of nucleated cell counts was performed using reference gene primer amplification. TCRdb's copy holds only in-frame clones and misses some; the assay was immunoSEQ multiplex PCR. The V and J calls and the clone size are those of that table, but D and trimming were determined from the DNA. The sample includes about 350,000 clones, approximately 90% of them seen just once. The V and J ends lost 10 bases and 11 bases, in that order; junction bases with no gene match: 16. The CDR3 spans 14 residues. From germline, CDR1 is LNHDA and CDR2 SQIVND (reference sequence). Seattle-derived patients entered the study during active infection and were followed longitudinally.

The rearrangement joins TRBV19 to TRBJ1-5; TRBD1 matches at 8 bases. The sequence was collected from a woman aged 60-75 years with COVID-19, enrolled during active disease. Sequencing was performed on peripheral blood. The CDR3 here is CATQRDRSDLAQHF. The CDR3 DNA sequence: TGTGCCACCCAGAGGGACAGGTCCGACTTGGCCCAGCATTTT.